Below are 19 T cell receptor beta chains sequenced from a single sample in a study of blood T cell repertoires in COVID-19. Assay used: immunoSEQ multiplex PCR; TCRdb lists only in-frame clones, some missing. This repertoire shows approximately 230,000 clones, 85% to 90% found once; its top ten account for around 1.8%. Sequencing was carried out using PBMCs or T cells enriched from blood (not recorded which). Receptors were obtained from a man aged 40-55 years who had recovered from COVID-19.

The rearrangement uses TRBV11-2 and TRBJ2-5; TRBD2 agrees at 11 bases. Per the germline V gene, CDR1 is SGHAT and CDR2 is FQNNGV. The ends lost 5 bases at V and 5 bases at J; junction bases unmatched: 19. This CDR3 comprises 19 residues. CDR3 sequence (DNA): TGTGCCAGCAGCGCTGATCCGGGACTAGCGGAGGGATCCGAGGAGACCCAGTACTTC. Its translation is CASSADPGLAEGSEETQYF. Drawing the rest from reference TRBV11-2 and TRBJ2-5, the complete variable domain is EAGVAQSPRYKIIEKRQSVAFWCNPISGHATLYWYQQILGQGPKLLIQFQNNGVVDDSQLPKDRFSAERLKGVDSTLKIQPAKLEDSAVYLCASSADPGLAEGSEETQYFGPGTRLLVL.

The chain carries TRBV23-1 and TRBJ1-2; D is perhaps TRBD1 (6 bases). TRBV23-1 carries the ORF label, with uncertain function. The V and J ends lost 4 bases and 4 bases respectively, with 13 bases between them. The CDR3 is 14 amino acids. CDR3 sequence: CASSPSDRCYGYTF. The CDR3 DNA reads TGCGCCAGCAGTCCGTCCGACAGGTGCTATGGCTACACCTTC.

This clone was seen a single time. The chain uses TRBV6-5 and TRBJ2-1; D may be TRBD2 (6 bases). CDR3 size: 13 residues. Germline V gives CDR1 MNHEY, CDR2 SVGAGI. Trimming cost V 6 bases and J 5 bases, with 11 bases left between them. The CDR3 nucleotides read TGTGCCAGCAGGCTCGCGGGAAACAATGAGCAGTTCTTC. This sequence encodes CASRLAGNNEQFF.

V and J are TRBV5-1 and TRBJ1-5; 7 positions match TRBD1. Germline CDR1 is SGHRS and CDR2 is YFSETQ. CDR3 length: 16 residues. V trimming: 4 bases; J trimming: 7 bases; junction bases outside the gene matches: 14. The CDR3 sequence is CASSPGIVGGFQPQHF. The CDR3 region has the DNA TGCGCCAGCAGCCCTGGTATAGTAGGGGGCTTCCAGCCCCAGCATTTT.

This clone was observed a handful of times. This chain uses TRBV7-3 with TRBJ2-2; 7 nucleotides agree with TRBD1. Germline CDR1 reads SGHTA; CDR2 reads FQGTGA. J gave up 2 bases and V 3 bases, and 6 bases lay outside the gene matches. This CDR3 is built from 16 residues. The CDR3 nucleotides read TGTGCCAGCAGCTTGCTTCACAGGGGAAACACCGGGGAGCTGTTTTTT. Protein: CASSLLHRGNTGELFF.

The gene calls are TRBV2 and TRBJ2-1; 14 bases align to TRBD2. Germline V gives CDR1 SNHLY, CDR2 FYNNEI. This CDR3 spans 16 amino acids. Germline trimming cut 5 bases from V and 10 bases from J; bases unmatched to any gene: 10. CDR3 DNA: TGTGCCAGCAGTCCCAGGACTAGCGGGGGGCTAGTGGAGCAGTTCTTC. Translation gives CASSPRTSGGLVEQFF. The whole variable domain, filled in from reference TRBV2 and TRBJ2-1, reads EPEVTQTPSHQVTQMGQEVILRCVPISNHLYFYWYRQILGQKVEFLVSFYNNEISEKSEIFDDQFSVERPDGSNFTLKIRSTKLEDSAMYFCASSPRTSGGLVEQFFGPGTRLTVL.

The V call is TRBV19, the J call TRBJ2-7; no clear D. V gave up 6 bases and J gave up 0 bases, with 9 bases separating them. This CDR3 has 13 residues. The germline V gene has CDR1 LNHDA and CDR2 SQIVND (reference sequence). The CDR3 DNA follows: TGTGCCAGTAGACAGCACCTCTCCTACGAGCAGTACTTC. Protein sequence: CASRQHLSYEQYF.

The chain uses TRBV2 and TRBJ1-6; TRBD1 matches 10 bases. This CDR3 region has 15 residues. Germline-derived CDR1 and CDR2 are SNHLY and FYNNEI. The J segment lost 7 bases and the V segment lost 1 base, leaving 1 base of the junction unmatched. As DNA, the CDR3 is TGTGCCAGCAGTGAAGGGGACAGGGGAAATTCACCCCTCCACTTT. Translation: CASSEGDRGNSPLHF.

V gene TRBV6-1 combines with J gene TRBJ2-2; D is unclear. The germline V gene has CDR1 MNHNS and CDR2 SASEGT. CDR3 length: 14 residues. Trimming removed 1 base from V and 1 base from J, with 4 bases in between. The CDR3 here is CASSEERNTGELFF. For the CDR3, the DNA is TGTGCCAGCAGTGAAGAGAGGAACACCGGGGAGCTGTTTTTT.

Comments on this clone: The same CDR3 can be traced to other DNA sequences in this sample. The chain combines TRBV3-1 (or the pseudogene TRBV3-2) with TRBJ2-7; 8 nucleotides align to TRBD1. This CDR3 is built from 14 residues. Germline CDR1 and CDR2: LGHDT and YNNKEL (reference sequence). Trimming removed 4 bases from V and 1 base from J; junction bases left unmatched: 3. The CDR3 nucleotides are TGTGCCAGCAGCCCGGGGACAGGTTCCTACGAGCAGTACTTC. Its protein product is CASSPGTGSYEQYF.

The chain combines TRBV7-2 with TRBJ2-7; 8 bases agree with TRBD2. Germline CDR1 is SGHTA and CDR2 is FQGNSA. The CDR3 is made up of 12 amino acids. V trimming: 5 bases; J trimming: 9 bases; junction bases outside the gene matches: 6. In nucleotides, the CDR3 is TGTGCCAGCAGCCCCCGGGAGGGGGGGCAGTACTTC. Its protein is CASSPREGGQYF.

This clone was observed a single time. A much larger clonotype is one base distant, so this may be a read error. The same CDR3 can be traced to other DNA sequences in this sample. V is TRBV2 and J is TRBJ1-1, with D possibly matching TRBD1 (6 bases). The germline V and J ends were trimmed by 6 bases and 1 base, with 9 bases remaining between them. The CDR3 spans 13 residues. Germline V gene lookup returns CDR1 SNHLY and CDR2 FYNNEI. CDR3 loop: CASRDSANTEAFF. In DNA, the CDR3 is TGTGCCAGCAGGGACAGTGCGAACACTGAAGCTTTCTTT.

CDR3 coding DNA: TGTGCCAGCAGTCCCAGCAGGGACACTGAAGCTTTCTTT. Amino acids: CASSPSRDTEAFF. The chain recombines TRBV12-3 or TRBV12-4 with TRBJ1-1, with TRBD1 as a possible D gene (5 bases). The CDR3 loop spans 13 amino acids. V lost 5 bases, J lost 3 bases, and 10 bases lay in between.

This clone has just one count. This rearrangement joins TRBV7-2 to TRBJ2-1; D gene unclear. Per germline, CDR1 SGHTA and CDR2 FQGNSA. The CDR3 spans 15 residues. The V end was cut by 2 bases, the J end by 7 bases, with 15 bases between. In DNA, the CDR3 is TGTGCCAGCAGCTTATCTAGTTATCAATATAATGAGCAGTTCTTC. It codes for CASSLSSYQYNEQFF.

This rearrangement joins TRBV12-3 or TRBV12-4 to TRBJ2-3; D perhaps matches TRBD1 (5 bases). The CDR3 contains 12 residues. Trimming stripped 5 bases from V and 8 bases from J, with 11 bases between. The CDR3 DNA sequence: TGTGCCAGCAGTAGGGGCCAGCGTACGCAGTATTTT. This codes for CASSRGQRTQYF.

This chain connects TRBV27 to TRBJ2-7, with D perhaps TRBD2 (6 bases). The germline CDR1 and CDR2 sequences are MNHEY and SMNVEV (reference sequence). There are 14 residues in the CDR3. Trimming cost V 3 bases and J 6 bases, with 15 bases left between them. The CDR3 DNA sequence: TGTGCCAGCAGTTTCACAGGAGGGCTTGGCGAGCAGTACTTC. Amino acid sequence: CASSFTGGLGEQYF.

This clone was recorded only once. The V call is TRBV5-4, the J call TRBJ2-3; 9 positions match TRBD2. Trimming took 3 bases from V and 0 from J; bases not matched to a gene: 2. The length of the CDR3 is 15 residues. Germline CDR1 and CDR2: SGHNT and YYREEE (reference sequence). The CDR3 DNA is TGTGCCAGCAGCTCGACTAGCGGTAGCACAGATACGCAGTATTTT. This gives the protein CASSSTSGSTDTQYF.

This chain uses TRBV24-1 with TRBJ1-1, with TRBD1 matching over 8 bases. CDR1 is KGHDR and CDR2 is SFDVKD in the germline V gene. V shed 7 bases and J 3 bases; nucleotides not matched to a gene: 6. This CDR3 is 14 amino acids long. The CDR3 nucleotides read TGTGCCACCAGGACCACAGGGGGAGACACTGAAGCTTTCTTT. Translating it yields CATRTTGGDTEAFF.

This chain connects TRBV7-2 to TRBJ2-3; D remains unclear. The CDR3 loop spans 14 amino acids. From germline, CDR1 is SGHTA and CDR2 FQGNSA. V was cut by 3 bases and J by 1 base, with 8 bases left in between. CDR3 residues: CASSFRLGTDTQYF. CDR3 bases: TGTGCCAGCAGCTTTAGATTAGGCACAGATACGCAGTATTTT.